A selection of T cell receptor beta chains follows, all from one sample in a study of shared clonotypes between healthy human individuals. The data were produced by immunoSEQ multiplex PCR, yet TCRdb's version contains in-frame clones alone and is incomplete. The sample shows roughly 1,600,000 clones, 98% of them seen only once. The specimen sequenced was naive CD4+ T cells sorted from blood. The receptors come from a man younger than 40 in good health. Each CDR3 is given with its conserved first and last residue. A D gene is named only where the DNA matches it firmly. Only some rows state a clone size, as once, few, many or a class for expanded clones.

j_gene: TRBJ1-2; d_gene: -; abundance: -; v_gene: TRBV5-6; CDR3aa: CASSLSGYGYTF; CDR3nt: TGTGCCAGCAGCTTGAGCGGGTATGGCTACACCTTC
j_gene: TRBJ1-2; d_gene: -; abundance: -; v_gene: TRBV5-4; CDR3aa: CASSLSSVDGYTF; CDR3nt: TGTGCCAGCAGCTTGTCGTCCGTGGATGGCTACACCTTC
j_gene: TRBJ1-5; d_gene: -; abundance: -; v_gene: TRBV4-3; CDR3aa: CASSQGVSLGNQPQHF; CDR3nt: TGCGCCAGCAGCCAAGGAGTAAGTTTGGGCAATCAGCCCCAGCATTTT
j_gene: TRBJ2-1; d_gene: TRBD2; abundance: -; v_gene: TRBV30; CDR3aa: CAWSKGLALEQFF; CDR3nt: TGTGCCTGGAGTAAAGGACTAGCCCTTGAGCAGTTCTTC
j_gene: TRBJ2-5; d_gene: -; abundance: -; v_gene: TRBV5-1; CDR3aa: CASSEQETQYF; CDR3nt: TGCGCCAGCAGCGAACAAGAGACCCAGTACTTC
j_gene: TRBJ1-1; d_gene: TRBD1; abundance: -; v_gene: TRBV6-5; CDR3aa: CASSSPRDRAAEAFF; CDR3nt: TGTGCCAGCAGTTCTCCCCGGGACAGGGCCGCTGAAGCTTTCTTT
j_gene: TRBJ2-7; d_gene: -; abundance: -; v_gene: TRBV15; CDR3aa: CATSRDRYEQYF; CDR3nt: TGTGCCACCAGCAGAGATCGATACGAGCAGTACTTC
j_gene: TRBJ2-1; d_gene: -; abundance: once; v_gene: TRBV27; CDR3aa: CASSLTASSYNEQFF; CDR3nt: TGTGCCAGCAGTTTAACGGCGAGCTCCTACAATGAGCAGTTCTTC
j_gene: TRBJ1-3; d_gene: TRBD1; abundance: once; v_gene: TRBV11-2; CDR3aa: CASSPRTGKKVRNTIYF; CDR3nt: TGTGCCAGCAGCCCACGGACAGGGAAAAAGGTACGAAACACCATATATTTT
j_gene: TRBJ2-1; d_gene: TRBD2; abundance: -; v_gene: TRBV10-2; CDR3aa: CASSESWLAGEGSYNEQFF; CDR3nt: TGCGCCAGCAGTGAGTCGTGGCTAGCGGGAGAGGGATCCTACAATGAGCAGTTCTTC
j_gene: TRBJ2-7; d_gene: -; abundance: -; v_gene: TRBV18; CDR3aa: CASSPDPPPYEQYF; CDR3nt: TGTGCCAGCTCACCAGATCCACCACCCTACGAGCAGTACTTC
j_gene: TRBJ2-7; d_gene: -; abundance: -; v_gene: TRBV30; CDR3aa: CAWSVTRGTYPQGRSYEQYF; CDR3nt: TGTGCCTGGAGTGTAACTCGCGGGACCTATCCCCAGGGGAGATCCTACGAGCAGTACTTC
j_gene: TRBJ2-1; d_gene: TRBD2; abundance: -; v_gene: TRBV6-4; CDR3aa: CASSASGNSYNEQFF; CDR3nt: TGTGCCAGCAGTGCTAGCGGGAACTCCTACAATGAGCAGTTCTTC
j_gene: TRBJ2-1; d_gene: -; abundance: -; v_gene: TRBV2; CDR3aa: CASSPYGETADYNEQFF; CDR3nt: TGTGCCAGCAGCCCGTACGGGGAGACAGCCGATTACAATGAGCAGTTCTTC
j_gene: TRBJ1-2; d_gene: TRBD1; abundance: -; v_gene: TRBV2; CDR3aa: CASSEEGTGMAVGYTF; CDR3nt: TGTGCCAGCAGTGAAGAGGGGACAGGGATGGCTGTCGGCTACACCTTC
j_gene: TRBJ2-7; d_gene: TRBD1; abundance: -; v_gene: TRBV7-2; CDR3aa: CASSPRWTGLEQYF; CDR3nt: TGTGCCAGCAGCCCCCGGTGGACAGGGCTAGAGCAGTACTTC
j_gene: TRBJ1-4; d_gene: -; abundance: -; v_gene: TRBV5-1; CDR3aa: CASSSAGGSMEKLFF; CDR3nt: TGCGCCAGCAGCTCTGCAGGAGGGTCGATGGAAAAACTGTTTTTT
j_gene: TRBJ2-1; d_gene: TRBD2; abundance: -; v_gene: TRBV18; CDR3aa: CASSNAGTSGSGEQFF; CDR3nt: TGTGCCAGCTCAAACGCCGGGACTAGCGGGAGTGGTGAGCAGTTCTTC
j_gene: TRBJ1-1; d_gene: -; abundance: -; v_gene: TRBV19; CDR3aa: CASSILQGIVAFF; CDR3nt: TGTGCCAGTAGTATTCTGCAGGGTATTGTTGCTTTCTTT
j_gene: TRBJ2-5; d_gene: TRBD1; abundance: -; v_gene: TRBV5-1; CDR3aa: CASSLQGAEETQYF; CDR3nt: TGCGCCAGCAGCTTACAGGGGGCCGAAGAGACCCAGTACTTC
j_gene: TRBJ2-1; d_gene: TRBD1; abundance: -; v_gene: TRBV5-4; CDR3aa: CASSPQPGQGADEQFF; CDR3nt: TGTGCCAGCAGCCCTCAACCGGGACAGGGGGCAGATGAGCAGTTCTTC
j_gene: TRBJ1-2; d_gene: -; abundance: -; v_gene: TRBV30; CDR3aa: CAWSVRPDYGYTF; CDR3nt: TGTGCCTGGAGTGTTCGGCCAGACTATGGCTACACCTTC
j_gene: TRBJ1-2; d_gene: -; abundance: -; v_gene: TRBV9; CDR3aa: CASSPRHSYGYTF; CDR3nt: TGTGCCAGCAGCCCCCGGCACAGCTATGGCTACACCTTC
j_gene: TRBJ2-7; d_gene: TRBD1; abundance: once; v_gene: TRBV2; CDR3aa: CASSDFPGQGGEQYF; CDR3nt: TGTGCCAGCAGTGACTTCCCCGGACAGGGCGGCGAGCAGTACTTC
j_gene: TRBJ1-5; d_gene: -; abundance: -; v_gene: TRBV4-1; CDR3aa: CASSHYRDTNQPQHF; CDR3nt: TGCGCCAGCAGCCATTACCGGGACACAAATCAGCCCCAGCATTTT
j_gene: TRBJ1-1; d_gene: -; abundance: -; v_gene: TRBV10-3; CDR3aa: CAISEDSRAFEAFF; CDR3nt: TGTGCCATCAGTGAAGACTCCCGAGCTTTTGAAGCTTTCTTT
j_gene: TRBJ2-3; d_gene: TRBD2; abundance: -; v_gene: TRBV9; CDR3aa: CASSTGRTFTDTQYF; CDR3nt: TGTGCCAGCAGCACCGGGAGGACTTTCACAGATACGCAGTATTTT
j_gene: TRBJ2-7; d_gene: TRBD2; abundance: -; v_gene: TRBV5-1; CDR3aa: CASSSGLGSYEQYF; CDR3nt: TGCGCCAGCAGCTCGGGACTAGGATCCTACGAGCAGTACTTC
j_gene: TRBJ2-7; d_gene: TRBD1; abundance: -; v_gene: TRBV6-1; CDR3aa: CASSGPSRGRRLDEQYF; CDR3nt: TGTGCCAGCAGTGGCCCATCCAGGGGGCGCAGATTAGACGAGCAGTACTTC
j_gene: TRBJ1-5; d_gene: -; abundance: -; v_gene: TRBV28; CDR3aa: CASRIKNSNQPQHF; CDR3nt: TGTGCCAGCAGAATCAAGAATAGCAATCAGCCCCAGCATTTT
j_gene: TRBJ1-3; d_gene: -; abundance: once; v_gene: TRBV25-1; CDR3aa: CASTSQGRPGNTIYF; CDR3nt: TGTGCCAGCACCTCACAGGGAAGGCCTGGAAACACCATATATTTT
j_gene: TRBJ2-3; d_gene: TRBD1; abundance: -; v_gene: TRBV5-1; CDR3aa: CASSFRPRGQGTTDTQYF; CDR3nt: TGCGCCAGCAGCTTCCGACCGAGGGGACAGGGGACAACAGATACGCAGTATTTT
j_gene: TRBJ2-1; d_gene: -; abundance: -; v_gene: TRBV10-3; CDR3aa: CAISVLESYNEQFF; CDR3nt: TGTGCCATCAGTGTTTTAGAGTCATACAATGAGCAGTTCTTC
j_gene: TRBJ2-7; d_gene: TRBD2; abundance: -; v_gene: TRBV5-4; CDR3aa: CASSSVAGGPFGYEQYF; CDR3nt: TGTGCCAGCAGTTCTGTAGCGGGAGGGCCATTCGGGTACGAGCAGTACTTC
j_gene: TRBJ2-5; d_gene: TRBD1; abundance: -; v_gene: TRBV7-9; CDR3aa: CASSPGQGFETQYF; CDR3nt: TGTGCCAGCAGCCCGGGACAGGGTTTTGAGACCCAGTACTTC